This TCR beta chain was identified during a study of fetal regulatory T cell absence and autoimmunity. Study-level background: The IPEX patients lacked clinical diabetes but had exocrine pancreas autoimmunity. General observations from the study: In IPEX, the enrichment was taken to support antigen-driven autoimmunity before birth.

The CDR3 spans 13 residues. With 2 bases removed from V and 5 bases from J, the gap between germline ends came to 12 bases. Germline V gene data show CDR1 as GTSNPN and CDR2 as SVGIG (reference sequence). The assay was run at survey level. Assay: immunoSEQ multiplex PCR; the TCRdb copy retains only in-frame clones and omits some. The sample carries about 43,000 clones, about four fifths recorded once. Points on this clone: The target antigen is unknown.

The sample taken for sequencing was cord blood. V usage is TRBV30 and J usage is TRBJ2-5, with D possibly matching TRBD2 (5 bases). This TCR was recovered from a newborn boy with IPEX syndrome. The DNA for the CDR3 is TGTGCCTGGAGTCTAGCTAGCATGGAGACCCAGTACTTC. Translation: CAWSLASMETQYF.